The next 8 T cell receptor beta chains were all read from a single sample in a study of tumour-infiltrating T cells in Burkitt lymphoma. Assay: immunoSEQ multiplex PCR; the TCRdb copy retains only in-frame clones and omits some. The sample lists about 1,300 clones, 70% to 90% occurring once. The sample was tumor tissue. The receptor source for this set is a human donor with Burkitt lymphoma.

This chain joins TRBV11-3 and TRBJ2-1, with D tentatively TRBD2 (5 bases). This CDR3 has 16 residues. Trimming stripped 1 base from V and 2 bases from J, with 12 bases between. CDR1 SGHNT and CDR2 YENEEA come from the germline V gene. The CDR3 sequence: CASSLGRAETYNEQFF. The CDR3 DNA reads TGTGCCAGCAGCTTAGGTCGAGCGGAGACCTACAATGAGCAGTTCTTC.

Written as DNA, the CDR3 is TGTGCCAGCAGCTTGGGACTAGCGGGGACAGATACGCAGTATTTT. Translated, it gives CASSLGLAGTDTQYF. J is TRBJ2-3 and V is TRBV5-4, with 11 bases aligning to TRBD2. The V gene's germline CDR1 is SGHNT and CDR2 YYREEE (reference sequence). The J segment lost 3 bases and the V segment lost 0 bases, leaving 0 bases of the junction unmatched. CDR3 size: 15 residues.

This chain links TRBV11-2 with TRBJ1-1, with unresolved D. The V end was cut by 5 bases, the J end by 2 bases, with 3 bases between. CDR1 is SGHAT, CDR2 FQNNGV, per germline. CDR3 size: 11 residues. The CDR3 loop is CASSLNTEAFF. CDR3 bases: TGTGCCAGCAGCCTCAACACTGAAGCTTTCTTT. Filled out from reference TRBV11-2 and TRBJ1-1, the complete variable domain reads EAGVAQSPRYKIIEKRQSVAFWCNPISGHATLYWYQQILGQGPKLLIQFQNNGVVDDSQLPKDRFSAERLKGVDSTLKIQPAKLEDSAVYLCASSLNTEAFFGQGTRLTVV.

Remarks on this clone: The junction does not match germline at one end; this may be a read error. Other DNA sequences from this sample encode an identical CDR3 as well. This sequence joins TRBV4-1 and TRBJ1-1; D is unclear. Germline assignment: CDR1 MGHRA and CDR2 YSYEKL. The CDR3 totals 14 residues. CDR3 residues: CASSHGDEGTEAFF. CDR3 DNA sequence: TGCGCCAGTAGCCACGGCGATGAGGGAACTGAAGCTTTCTTT.

The CDR3 here is CSALTSEDNEQFF. In DNA form, the CDR3 reads TGCAGCGCTTTGACTAGCGAGGACAATGAGCAGTTCTTC. This chain connects TRBV29-1 to TRBJ2-1; the match to TRBD2 covers 8 bases. Trimming cost V 7 bases and J 5 bases; bases outside gene matches: 7. Looked up from germline, CDR1 is SQVTM and CDR2 is ANQGSEA. This CDR3 is built from 13 residues.

The chain has TRBV5-7 and TRBJ2-6, with D uncertain. TRBV5-7 is an ORF, with its function uncertain. V was pared by 5 bases and J by 5 bases, with 20 bases between. The CDR3 is 17 amino acids. This CDR3 is CASRGFCVQSRANVLTF. CDR3 nucleotides: TGTGCCAGCAGGGGTTTTTGCGTACAAAGTCGGGCCAACGTCCTGACTTTC.

The CDR3 reads CASSLIQSGANVLTF. CDR3 DNA sequence: TGTGCCAGCAGTTTAATACAGTCTGGGGCCAACGTCCTGACTTTC. V gene TRBV27 combines with J gene TRBJ2-6; D is unclear. The CDR3 has 15 residues. Germline CDR1 and CDR2: MNHEY and SMNVEV (reference sequence). V was trimmed by 2 bases and J by 1 base, leaving 6 bases between them.

J is TRBJ2-3 and V is TRBV6-5; no clear D. Per the germline V gene, CDR1 is MNHEY and CDR2 is SVGAGI. The V end lost 9 bases, the J end lost 6 bases, and 13 bases lay between the germline ends. The CDR3 length is 12 residues. For the CDR3, the DNA is TGTGCCAGTTCCACTGGTAGGGATACGCAGTATTTT. This sequence encodes CASSTGRDTQYF.